A single sample gave rise to the 8 T cell receptor beta chains below, sequenced in a study of regulatory T cells in long-lasting Graves disease. The authors built TCR beta libraries using iRepertoire HTBI primers and Arm-PCR of CDR3 regions. MiXCR was run by TCRdb on the multiplex PCR reads, yielding one entry per CDR3 protein. The table includes about 540,000 distinct CDR3 sequences, about 14% detected once. The time point is: newly diagnosed GD, antithyroid drugs for less than 3 months. PBMCs were the source of the RNA used for TCR sequencing. The same data also went into a second study, on T cells in Graves' hyperthyroidism and ophthalmopathy.

The sequencing here drew on peripheral blood mononuclear cells (PBMCs), taken at new diagnosis, from a patient treated with antithyroid drugs. The receptors come from a young man with Graves disease.

This clonotype was detected only a few times. The chain recombines TRBV13 with TRBJ2-3, with 9 bases lining up with TRBD2. Losses at the gene ends were 5 bases for V and 4 bases for J; bases not matched to a gene: 10. In germline, CDR1 is PRHDT, CDR2 FYEKMQ (reference sequence). The CDR3 contains 16 residues. The CDR3 DNA reads TGTGCCAGCAGCCCGGAAGCTAGCGGGATGGCAGATACGCAGTATTTT. The encoded protein is CASSPEASGMADTQYF.

This clonotype was detected many times. The chain recombines TRBV29-1 with TRBJ1-5; D not certain. The germline V gene encodes CDR1 SQVTM and CDR2 ANQGSEA. Trimming took 1 base from V and 5 from J, leaving 6 bases between them. The CDR3 has 12 amino acids. The CDR3 is CSVEGADQPQHF. The CDR3 DNA is TGCAGCGTTGAAGGAGCAGATCAGCCCCAGCATTTT. The complete variable domain, with remaining parts taken from reference TRBV29-1 and TRBJ1-5, reads SAVISQKPSRDICQRGTSLTIQCQVDSQVTMMFWYRQQPGQSLTLIATANQGSEATYESGFVIDKFPISRPNLTFSTLTVSNMSPEDSSIYLCSVEGADQPQHFGDGTRLSIL.

This clonotype was detected many times. The gene calls are TRBV2 and TRBJ2-5, with D perhaps TRBD2 (5 bases). Trimming cost V 6 bases and J 2 bases, with 16 bases left between them. The CDR3 loop spans 15 amino acids. CDR1 is SNHLY and CDR2 is FYNNEI in the germline V gene. The chain's CDR3 is CASRNLGLTQETQYF. The CDR3, as DNA: TGTGCCAGCAGGAACCTCGGACTTACACAAGAGACCCAGTACTTC.

The V call is TRBV6-1, the J call TRBJ2-3, with 9 bases identical to TRBD2. The CDR3 length is 14 residues. Per the germline V gene, CDR1 is MNHNS and CDR2 is SASEGT. J lost 3 bases, V lost 6 bases, and 4 bases had no gene match. CDR3 bases: TGTGCCAGCAGGGAGGCGGGAGGGACAGATACGCAGTATTTT. It encodes CASREAGGTDTQYF.

This clonotype was seen repeatedly, ten times or more. The gene calls are TRBV12-3 or TRBV12-4 and TRBJ2-1, with 8 positions matching TRBD1. Losses at the gene ends were 4 bases for V and 2 bases for J; bases not matched to a gene: 4. The CDR3 covers 15 residues. CDR3 sequence: CASSWGQDPYNEQFF. In DNA, the CDR3 is TGTGCCAGCAGTTGGGGACAGGATCCCTACAATGAGCAGTTCTTC.

The gene calls are TRBV4-1 and TRBJ1-3; a possible D gene is TRBD1 (6 bases). Germline CDR1 reads MGHRA; CDR2 reads YSYEKL. CDR3 length: 18 residues. V was cut by 0 bases and J by 4 bases, with 19 bases left in between. The CDR3 DNA follows: TGCGCCAGCAGCCAAGATCAAGACAGGCTGAGGGTCGGAAACACCATATATTTT. It yields the protein CASSQDQDRLRVGNTIYF.

This clonotype was detected ten times or more. The gene calls are TRBV15 and TRBJ2-3; 8 nucleotides line up with TRBD1. The CDR3 consists of 15 residues. Germline CDR1 is LNHNV and CDR2 is YYDKDF (reference sequence). V gave up 5 bases and J gave up 3 bases; unmatched junction bases: 7. The DNA of the CDR3 is TGTGCCACCAGCGACGACAGGGGCAAGACAGATACGCAGTATTTT. Translating gives CATSDDRGKTDTQYF.

This clonotype was observed many times. The V call is TRBV10-3, the J call TRBJ2-2; TRBD1 matches at 9 bases. This CDR3 has 16 residues. In germline, CDR1 is ENHRY, CDR2 SYGVKD. V shed 7 bases, J shed 4 bases, and the junction held 10 bases outside the gene matches. The CDR3 bases are TGTGCCATCACTCAGCCGGGACAGGGAAGCACCGGGGAGCTGTTTTTT. The encoded protein is CAITQPGQGSTGELFF.